This entry features one T cell receptor beta chain sequence. The antigen remains unidentified. Per germline, CDR1 PRHDT and CDR2 FYEKMQ (reference sequence). The CDR3 is made up of 16 amino acids. V gave up 4 bases and J gave up 1 base; unmatched junction bases: 5. This record belongs to a study of OX40 agonist ivuxolimab in advanced cancers. Study details: Three patients had partial responses: one hepatocellular carcinoma, two cutaneous melanoma. General study points: Undetermined was the antigen specificity of the expanded peripheral T cells. Patients who responded partially at 0.1-3.0 mg/kg showed clonal expansion ranking among the lowest. Also present in some nonresponders was a low level of normalized T-cell clonal expansion.

Some clones are missing from TCRdb's copy, which holds only in-frame ones; the method was immunoSEQ multiplex PCR. Among 80,000 to 100,000 clones listed, approximately 91% were seen once. This receptor was obtained from an adult with an advanced solid tumor such as melanoma, head and neck, liver or kidney cancer. This chain uses TRBV13 with TRBJ1-3; 9 bases line up with TRBD1. This specimen was CD4+ or CD8+ T cells sorted from blood, taken in a trial of the OX40 agonist ivuxolimab. CDR3 amino acids: CASSYSGTGSGNTIYF. CDR3 nucleotide sequence: TGTGCCAGCAGCTACTCCGGGACAGGGTCTGGAAACACCATATATTTT.